Following are 16 T cell receptor beta chains from one sample sequenced in a study of spatial heterogeneity in lung cancer (dated by TCRdb to 2018 to 2020). Sample time point, as interpreted from the label and publication: sample taken at primary tumor resection. Whole RNA extracted from tumor and nontumor lung tissue, or from cryopreserved PBMC samples, was used for TCR sequencing without cell sorting. The method behind the library was 5' RACE. The sequencer listed for this sample is NextSeq 500. TCRdb took the public reads, trimmed them with fastp at Q25, ran MiXCR for clone calling and kept in-frame beta chains. Records with the same CDR3 protein are collapsed into one entry carrying the most frequent genes and DNA. The sample has more than 85,000 distinct CDR3 sequences on record, roughly 10% of them singletons. The leading ten clones occupy about 7% of the sample. The source was PBMCs, collected at surgery. These receptors were taken from a male donor with early-stage non-small cell lung cancer.

This chain joins TRBV7-2 and TRBJ2-7; 7 nucleotides align to TRBD1. Germline assignment: CDR1 SGHTA and CDR2 FQGNSA. Losses at the gene ends were 5 bases for V and 7 bases for J; bases not matched to a gene: 8. The CDR3 spans 13 residues. CDR3 protein: CASSIRQGGEQYF. In nucleotides, the CDR3 is TGTGCCAGCAGCATAAGACAGGGTGGAGAGCAGTACTTC.

The J gene is TRBJ2-1, the V gene TRBV19, with 10 bases aligning to TRBD2. The CDR3 length is 15 residues. The junction had 2 bases not matched to a gene; V was cut back by 4 bases and J by 2 bases. Per the germline V gene, CDR1 is LNHDA and CDR2 is SQIVND (reference sequence). CDR3 protein: CASSNSGGAYNEQFF. CDR3 sequence (DNA): TGTGCCAGTAGTAACAGCGGGGGGGCCTACAATGAGCAGTTCTTC.

The V and J genes are TRBV28 and TRBJ1-6; TRBD1 is a possible D gene (5 bases). V was clipped by 3 bases and J by 8 bases, with 14 bases between them. Germline V gene sequence: CDR1 MDHEN, CDR2 SYDVKM. CDR3 length: 15 residues. The CDR3 loop reads CASSFGTGPYSPLHF. CDR3 bases: TGTGCCAGCAGTTTCGGGACGGGACCTTATTCACCCCTCCACTTT.

This chain connects TRBV20-1 to TRBJ1-1; 9 bases map to TRBD1. Germline loops: CDR1 DFQATT, CDR2 SNEGSKA (reference sequence). The V and J ends lost 0 bases and 5 bases, in that order; junction bases with no gene match: 4. The CDR3 runs to 14 residues. The CDR3 is CSARDGTGRTEAFF. CDR3 sequence (DNA): TGCAGTGCTAGAGATGGGACAGGGAGGACTGAAGCTTTCTTT.

The V gene is TRBV20-1, the J gene TRBJ2-3; TRBD2 agrees at 8 bases. The V and J ends lost 6 bases and 10 bases, in that order; junction bases with no gene match: 12. CDR1 is DFQATT, CDR2 SNEGSKA, per germline (reference sequence). This CDR3 comprises 13 residues. The CDR3 DNA reads TGCAGTGCCCGGGAGCGGGCGCGGGGGGCGCAGTATTTT. This gives the protein CSARERARGAQYF.

Many counts were recorded for this clonotype. The V call is TRBV10-3, the J call TRBJ2-3; 8 bases match TRBD1. Looked up from germline, CDR1 is ENHRY and CDR2 is SYGVKD. The CDR3 covers 14 residues. Germline trimming cut 10 bases from V and 4 bases from J; bases unmatched to any gene: 10. The CDR3 sequence is CATLNRGSPDTQYF. CDR3 in DNA: TGTGCCACCCTCAACAGGGGGAGTCCAGATACGCAGTATTTT.

This clonotype was found a few times. The chain employs TRBV29-1 and TRBJ2-5, with D possibly matching TRBD1 (5 bases). With 4 bases removed from V and 2 bases from J, the gap between germline ends came to 8 bases. CDR3 length equals 12 residues. Per the germline V gene, CDR1 is SQVTM and CDR2 is ANQGSEA. CDR3 sequence: CSVGGRQETQYF. The CDR3 nucleotides are TGCAGCGTTGGGGGCAGGCAAGAGACCCAGTACTTC.

The V call is TRBV7-2, the J call TRBJ2-2; D not resolved. Germline loops: CDR1 SGHTA, CDR2 FQGNSA. The V end lost 2 bases, the J end lost 6 bases, and 7 bases lay between the germline ends. The CDR3 has 13 amino acids. CDR3 region: CASSLRTAGELFF. The CDR3 nucleotides read TGTGCCAGCAGCTTAAGGACCGCCGGGGAGCTGTTTTTT.

This clonotype was observed at least ten times. The chain couples TRBV20-1 to TRBJ2-2; possibly TRBD1 for D (6 bases). The CDR3 extends over 15 amino acids. Germline V gene lookup returns CDR1 DFQATT and CDR2 SNEGSKA (reference sequence). Trimming removed 5 bases at V and 6 bases at J, with 19 bases between. The CDR3 spells CSASATGLGSGELFF. DNA of the CDR3: TGCAGTGCTTCCGCGACAGGTTTGGGGTCCGGGGAGCTGTTTTTT.

This CDR3 is CASSAQSGTETQYF. The CDR3 DNA reads TGCGCCAGCAGCGCCCAGTCCGGGACGGAGACCCAGTACTTC. The chain uses TRBV5-1 and TRBJ2-5; possibly TRBD1 or TRBD2 for D (5 bases each). This CDR3 comprises 14 residues. Germline V gives CDR1 SGHRS, CDR2 YFSETQ. The V end was cut by 4 bases, the J end by 5 bases, with 15 bases between.

Only a few counts were recorded for this clonotype. The chain couples TRBV5-1 to TRBJ1-6; 8 bases map to TRBD1. This CDR3 region has 14 residues. V shed 4 bases, J shed 7 bases, and the junction held 4 bases outside the gene matches. Germline V gene data show CDR1 as SGHRS and CDR2 as YFSETQ. CDR3 amino acids: CASSVTGDNSPLHF. The CDR3 nucleotides read TGCGCCAGCAGCGTGACAGGGGACAATTCACCCCTCCACTTT.

This clonotype showed up many times. The chain links TRBV6-5 to TRBJ2-7; D possibly uses TRBD1 or TRBD2 (5 bases each). CDR3 size: 15 residues. The V gene's germline CDR1 is MNHEY and CDR2 SVGAGI. Trimming took off 0 bases at V and 0 bases at J, with 9 bases between the two ends. The chain's CDR3 is CASSYSGRSSYEQYF. The CDR3 coding sequence is TGTGCCAGCAGTTACTCGGGACGGAGCTCCTACGAGCAGTACTTC.

On this clonotype: A much larger clone lies a single base off, so this may be a read error. This is likely a read error, given that the CDR3 carries no conserved phenylalanine or tryptophan at its end. The chain has TRBV5-1 and TRBJ2-5; TRBD2 agrees at 10 bases. After removal of 5 bases from V and 1 base from J, the junction contained 8 bases not matched to a gene. Per the germline V gene, CDR1 is SGHRS and CDR2 is YFSETQ. The CDR3 contains 16 residues. The CDR3 spells CASRPDPSGSQETQYS. CDR3 coding DNA: TGCGCCAGCAGGCCGGATCCTAGCGGGAGCCAAGAGACCCAGTACTCC.

The V and J genes are TRBV6-2 or TRBV6-3 and TRBJ2-6; D is uncertain. The CDR3 is 13 residues long. Germline values: CDR1 MNHEY, CDR2 SVGEGT. V was cut by 7 bases and J by 2 bases, with 6 bases left in between. CDR3 sequence: CASTPTGANVLTF. DNA for the CDR3: TGTGCCAGCACTCCAACTGGGGCCAACGTCCTGACTTTC.

This clonotype was picked up a small number of times. The genes are TRBV6-2 or TRBV6-3 and TRBJ2-5; D is unclear. CDR1 and CDR2 from the germline V gene are MNHEY and SVGEGT. Trimming took off 3 bases at V and 5 bases at J, with 10 bases between the two ends. The CDR3 has 13 residues. The CDR3 nucleotides are TGTGCCAGCAGTTATACAATCCCGGAGACCCAGTACTTC. It specifies CASSYTIPETQYF.

CDR3 nucleotide sequence: TGTGCCAGCAGAACCCCCGGGGGCCCCACAGATACGCAGTATTTT. Translating gives CASRTPGGPTDTQYF. The chain uses TRBV7-9 and TRBJ2-3; D is perhaps TRBD1 or TRBD2 (6 bases each). The V gene lost 6 bases and the J gene lost 2 bases, with 15 bases spanning the gap. CDR1 is SEHNR, CDR2 FQNEAQ, per germline (reference sequence). This CDR3 has 15 amino acids. The full variable domain, completed using reference TRBV7-9 and TRBJ2-3, is DTGVSQNPRHKITKRGQNVTFRCDPISEHNRLYWYRQTLGQGPEFLTYFQNEAQLEKSRLLSDRFSAERPKGSFSTLEIQRTEQGDSAMYLCASRTPGGPTDTQYFGPGTRLTVL.